The rows below give T cell receptor beta chains drawn from one sample of a study of identical twins. TCRdb re-derived calls from the 5' RACE reads in MiXCR, one entry per CDR3 protein. The sample has 690,000 or so distinct CDR3 sequences, approximately 6% seen once. The sequenced sample consisted of naive T cells sorted from blood. The receptors stem from a man younger than 30 in good health. Both conserved end residues are part of each CDR3. The D gene is left open where the match is weak. Some rows have no size entry. The others give once, few or many, or a class for an expanded clone.

D gene | J gene | V gene | clone size | CDR3 DNA | CDR3 protein
TRBD1 | TRBJ2-3 | TRBV10-3 | many | TGTGCCATTGGACAGGGGAGGTCTACCAGCACAGATACGCAGTATTTT | CAIGQGRSTSTDTQYF
TRBD1 | TRBJ2-2 | TRBV10-2 | many | TGCGCCAGCAGTGAACAGGGGGCATTCGCCGGGGAGCTGTTTTTT | CASSEQGAFAGELFF
TRBD1 | TRBJ1-1 | TRBV27 | many | TGTGCCAGCAGTTCCCAACAGGGGGATGGGACTGAAGCTTTCTTT | CASSSQQGDGTEAFF
NA | TRBJ2-7 | TRBV20-1 | many | TGCAGTGCTATCGGTCTAGCTGAAGCCTACGAGCAGTACTTC | CSAIGLAEAYEQYF
TRBD1 | TRBJ1-1 | TRBV10-3 | many | TGTGCCATCAGTGAGTCGAGGGACAGTAACACTGAAGCTTTCTTT | CAISESRDSNTEAFF
TRBD1 | TRBJ2-1 | TRBV30 | NA | TGTGCCTGGAGGAGGGGACAGGGAGGCAATGAGCAGTTCTTC | CAWRRGQGGNEQFF
TRBD1 | TRBJ1-1 | TRBV5-1 | many | TGCGCCAGCAGCGCCGGACAGGAAGGCACTGAAGCTTTCTTT | CASSAGQEGTEAFF
TRBD1 | TRBJ2-3 | TRBV29-1 | many | TGCAGCGTTGATGGTTCCCTGACTCCGGGACAGTCGCAGGATACGCAGTATTTT | CSVDGSLTPGQSQDTQYF
TRBD2 | TRBJ2-1 | TRBV6-1 | few | TGTGCCAGCAGTCCCCGGCTAGCGGGAGGGACGGAGCAGTTCTTC | CASSPRLAGGTEQFF
NA | TRBJ1-1 | TRBV28 | few | TGTGCCAGCAGTTTACTGACAGGCTCCACTGAAGCTTTCTTT | CASSLLTGSTEAFF
NA | TRBJ2-1 | TRBV5-1 | NA | TGCGCCAGCAGCGACAGCACTTTTGAGCAGTTCTTC | CASSDSTFEQFF
TRBD2 | TRBJ2-7 | TRBV11-2 | many | TGTGCCAGCAGCTTGTCGTCTAGCGGGAGGAGCTCTCCCTACGAGCAGTACTTC | CASSLSSSGRSSPYEQYF
TRBD1 | TRBJ1-1 | TRBV18 | NA | TGTGCCAGCTCATCACAGGGGGGATTGTCAACTTTCTTT | CASSSQGGLSTFF
TRBD1 | TRBJ2-1 | TRBV19 | many | TGTGCCAGTAGTACCATTACAGGGGACTCCTACAATGAGCAGTTCTTC | CASSTITGDSYNEQFF
NA | TRBJ2-3 | TRBV20-1 | NA | TGCAGTGCCAGGGGACATATAGGGCCGGATACGCAGTATTTT | CSARGHIGPDTQYF
NA | TRBJ2-6 | TRBV5-1 | few | TGCGCCAGCAGCTTGGTCCAATCTGGGGCCAACGTCCTGACTTTC | CASSLVQSGANVLTF
TRBD2 | TRBJ2-7 | TRBV6-2/TRBV6-3 | few | TGTGCCAGCAGTGGACTAGCGGGAGACGAGCAGTACTTC | CASSGLAGDEQYF
NA | TRBJ1-5 | TRBV20-1 | NA | TGCAGTGCTAAATCGGGACATCAAGGGCATCAGCCCCAGCATTTT | CSAKSGHQGHQPQHF
NA | TRBJ2-3 | TRBV7-2 | few | TGTGCCAGCAGTTCCTTGGGGTCTAGCACAGATACGCAGTATTTT | CASSSLGSSTDTQYF
NA | TRBJ2-5 | TRBV3-1 | many | TGTGCCAGCAGCCCGACGGTCAGACAAGAGACCCAGTACTTC | CASSPTVRQETQYF
TRBD2 | TRBJ2-3 | TRBV7-8 | few | TGTGCCAGCAGCTCCCGCATGACTAGCGGGGGCACAGATACGCAGTATTTT | CASSSRMTSGGTDTQYF
NA | TRBJ2-7 | TRBV13 | many | TGTGCCAGCAGCTTAGAAGCCTACGAGCAGTACTTC | CASSLEAYEQYF
TRBD2 | TRBJ2-1 | TRBV29-1 | many | TGCAGCGTTGTATTGGAAGCGGGGAGCTCCTACAATGAGCAGTTCTTC | CSVVLEAGSSYNEQFF
NA | TRBJ1-5 | TRBV7-9 | many | TGTGCCAGCAGCCGAAGGGAGCAGGGCGATCAGCCCCAGCATTTT | CASSRREQGDQPQHF
TRBD2 | TRBJ2-1 | TRBV3-1 | few | TGTGCCAGCAGCCCTTTAGCGGGGCAAACCTACAATGAGCAGTTCTTC | CASSPLAGQTYNEQFF
NA | TRBJ1-3 | TRBV10-3 | many | TGTGCCATCAGTGCACAAGGATCCTCTGGAAACACCATATATTTT | CAISAQGSSGNTIYF
NA | TRBJ2-1 | TRBV5-6 | few | TGTGCCAGCAGCTTGATGGCCGGCGGAGATGAGCAGTTCTTC | CASSLMAGGDEQFF
TRBD1 | TRBJ1-3 | TRBV12-3/TRBV12-4 | NA | TGTGCCAGCAGTTTTGACAGGGGGCAAAACACCATATATTTT | CASSFDRGQNTIYF
NA | TRBJ2-2 | TRBV11-2 | few | TGTGCCAGCAGCTTGAGCGACAGTAACACCGGGGAGCTGTTTTTT | CASSLSDSNTGELFF
TRBD2 | TRBJ2-5 | TRBV12-3/TRBV12-4 | many | TGTGCCAGCAGTATCACTAGCGGGAGGCGGCAAGAGACCCAGTACTTC | CASSITSGRRQETQYF
TRBD1 | TRBJ2-1 | TRBV29-1 | many | TGCAGCGTTTCCATAGACAGGGGCAGGTTCTTC | CSVSIDRGRFF
NA | TRBJ2-5 | TRBV18 | few | TGTGCCAGCTCACCACAAAGGGAATCCGAGACCCAGTACTTC | CASSPQRESETQYF
TRBD2 | TRBJ2-1 | TRBV24-1 | many | TGTGCCACCAGTGGGAGACTAGCGGGAGTGGGGGAGCAGTTCTTC | CATSGRLAGVGEQFF
NA | TRBJ1-2 | TRBV12-3/TRBV12-4 | NA | TGTGCCAGCAAGAGGGGGGGCGGGGACTATGGCTACACCTTC | CASKRGGGDYGYTF
NA | TRBJ1-1 | TRBV18 | few | TGTGCCAGCTCACGACAGGCGAACACTGAAGCTTTCTTT | CASSRQANTEAFF
NA | TRBJ1-5 | TRBV20-1 | many | TGCAGTGCTAGAGATTTCGGTTTGGGTCAGCCCCAGCATTTT | CSARDFGLGQPQHF
TRBD2 | TRBJ2-3 | TRBV5-1 | NA | TGCGCCAGCAGCTTGGACGTGGGAGGGAGTTACACAGATACGCAGTATTTT | CASSLDVGGSYTDTQYF
TRBD2 | TRBJ2-1 | TRBV7-9 | many | TGTGCCAGCAGCACTAGCGGGCCCACGGGGAATGAGCAGTTCTTC | CASSTSGPTGNEQFF
NA | TRBJ2-5 | TRBV7-9 | many | TGTGCCAGCAGCTCACCGACAGCTACCCTAGACCAAGAGACCCAGTACTTC | CASSSPTATLDQETQYF
NA | TRBJ2-4 | TRBV11-2 | few | TGTGCCAGCAGCTTAGGACGGATAGCCAAAAACATTCAGTACTTC | CASSLGRIAKNIQYF
NA | TRBJ2-5 | TRBV20-1 | many | TGCAGTGCTAGAGTAATAGGTGCCTTCCAAGAGACCCAGTACTTC | CSARVIGAFQETQYF
NA | TRBJ1-1 | TRBV20-1 | many | TGCAGTGCTAGAGGGAGTGAAGCTTTCTTT | CSARGSEAFF
NA | TRBJ2-7 | TRBV25-1 | many | TGTGCCAGCAGTGACCCCCCTACCTACGAGCAGTACTTC | CASSDPPTYEQYF
NA | TRBJ2-5 | TRBV7-2 | many | TGTGCCAGCAGGTCCAGGGTGGAGACCCAGTACTTC | CASRSRVETQYF
TRBD1 | TRBJ1-1 | TRBV29-1 | NA | TGCTGCGCTCCGACAGGGGGAGGTGAAGCTTTCTTT | CCAPTGGGEAFF